This is a list of T cell receptor beta chains from one sample in a study of blood T cell repertoires in COVID-19. TCRdb's copy holds only in-frame clones and misses some; the assay was immunoSEQ multiplex PCR. The repertoire holds a few hundred thousand clones, with 82% as singletons. The sequenced sample was PBMCs or T cells enriched from blood (not recorded which). The receptor set was obtained from a man aged 35 to 55 who had been exposed to COVID-19. CDR3s include the opening cysteine and the closing phenylalanine or tryptophan. Each record gives: clone size, J gene, V gene, D gene, CDR3 length, CDR3 DNA, CDR3 protein. The D gene is left open where the match is weak. Size is stated for part of the rows, as once, few or many counts, or as a class when the clone is expanded.

NA	TRBJ2-1	TRBV7-9	TRBD2	16	TGTGCCAGCAGCTTAGGGAGGTTAGCGGGAGTTAATGAGCAGTTCTTC	CASSLGRLAGVNEQFF
NA	TRBJ2-7	TRBV15	NA	13	TGTGCCACCAGCAGAGAAGCGGTCTACGAGCAGTACTTC	CATSREAVYEQYF
NA	TRBJ2-5	TRBV3-1/TRBV3-2	TRBD1	13	TGTGCCAGCATGCGGACAGGAGAAGAGACCCAGTACTTC	CASMRTGEETQYF
NA	TRBJ2-1	TRBV6-5	NA	12	TGTGCCAGCAGTTACTCCAGCAATGAGCAGTTCTTC	CASSYSSNEQFF
NA	TRBJ2-5	TRBV6-5	NA	11	TGTGCCAGCCAGGGCATGGAGACCCAGTACTTC	CASQGMETQYF
once	TRBJ1-1	TRBV5-1	NA	15	TGCGCCAGCAGCTTGGACGGGACATCGAACACTGAAGCTTTCTTT	CASSLDGTSNTEAFF
NA	TRBJ1-6	TRBV30	NA	15	TGTGCCTGGAGTGCCGGACACGAGTTTAATTCACCCCTCCACTTT	CAWSAGHEFNSPLHF
NA	TRBJ1-2	TRBV24-1	NA	12	TGTGCCACCAGTGAGCCGACAGATGGCTACACCTTC	CATSEPTDGYTF
NA	TRBJ2-7	TRBV10-3	NA	14	TGTGCCATCAGTGAGGGAACTAGAAACTACGAGCAGTACTTC	CAISEGTRNYEQYF
NA	TRBJ2-2	TRBV21-1	NA	22	TGTGCCAGCAGCAAAGTATTGTCCAGAAGTCACGGAGGGGAAGGCTCCACCGGGGAGCTGTTTTTT	CASSKVLSRSHGGEGSTGELFF
NA	TRBJ2-1	TRBV5-1	TRBD1	15	TGCGCCAGCAGCTTTTCCGGGACAGGGGCCCCAGAGCAGTTCTTC	CASSFSGTGAPEQFF
NA	TRBJ2-7	TRBV5-5	NA	11	TGTGCCAGCAGCATAGAATACGAGCAGTACTTC	CASSIEYEQYF
NA	TRBJ1-2	TRBV6-2/TRBV6-3	NA	15	TGTGCCAGCAGTCCCTCTACCAGGAGGGGGGGTGGCTACACCTTC	CASSPSTRRGGGYTF
NA	TRBJ2-3	TRBV5-1	TRBD1	14	TGCGCCAGCAGCCCGGGACAGAGCACAGATACGCAGTATTTT	CASSPGQSTDTQYF
NA	TRBJ2-1	TRBV9	TRBD2	16	TGTGCCAGCAGCTCCGGAGCGGGAGGCCGGGACAATGAGCAGTTCTTC	CASSSGAGGRDNEQFF
NA	TRBJ2-3	TRBV6-5	NA	11	TGTGCCAGCAGAGAGACAGATACGCAGTATTTT	CASRETDTQYF
NA	TRBJ1-1	TRBV30	NA	11	TGTGCCTGGAGTGTACGGGTTGAAGCTTTCTTT	CAWSVRVEAFF
NA	TRBJ1-5	TRBV18	NA	14	TGTGCCAGCTCACCAGCAGGGAAAAATCAGCCCCAGCATTTT	CASSPAGKNQPQHF
NA	TRBJ2-1	TRBV11-3	TRBD2	18	TGTGCCAGCAGTGGGAGCGGGGTGGTACACAGCTCCTACAATGAGCAGTTCTTC	CASSGSGVVHSSYNEQFF
NA	TRBJ1-4	TRBV7-9	NA	13	TGTGCCAGCAGAATAAGGGAGTACGAAAAACTGTTTTTT	CASRIREYEKLFF